These 10 T cell receptor beta chains originate from one sample sequenced in a study of blood T cell repertoires in COVID-19. The method was immunoSEQ multiplex PCR; TCRdb's version includes in-frame clones alone and lacks a portion of them. The sample has tens of thousands of clones, approximately 73% seen once. The source material was peripheral blood. The receptors here all came from a woman in her fifties or sixties with active or convalescent COVID-19.

The V and J genes are TRBV19 and TRBJ2-3, with TRBD2 matching 9 bases. Germline V lookup: CDR1 LNHDA, CDR2 SQIVND (reference sequence). Germline trimming cut 9 bases from V and 2 bases from J; bases unmatched to any gene: 3. There are 13 residues in the CDR3. Here the CDR3 reads CASGLATTDTQYF. The CDR3 DNA sequence: TGTGCCAGCGGACTAGCGACCACAGATACGCAGTATTTT.

This clone has just a few counts. The rearrangement uses TRBV27 and TRBJ2-7; 12 bases map to TRBD2. Germline trimming cut 4 bases from V and 0 bases from J; bases unmatched to any gene: 10. Germline values: CDR1 MNHEY, CDR2 SMNVEV (reference sequence). The CDR3 is 18 residues long. The CDR3 here is CASSSQFRLAGVSYEQYF. In DNA, the CDR3 is TGTGCCAGCAGTTCCCAATTTCGACTAGCGGGAGTCTCCTACGAGCAGTACTTC.

This sequence joins TRBV19 and TRBJ2-7; TRBD2 is a possible D gene (6 bases). V lost 3 bases, J lost 0 bases, and 12 bases lay in between. Germline V CDR1 and CDR2: LNHDA, SQIVND (reference sequence). The CDR3 length is 15 residues. CDR3 DNA sequence: TGTGCCAGTAGTATGGGCGGGATGCGCTCCTACGAGCAGTACTTC. Translation: CASSMGGMRSYEQYF.

V is TRBV3-1 (or the pseudogene TRBV3-2) and J is TRBJ1-2; 8 positions agree with TRBD1. V shed 1 base, J shed 4 bases, and the junction held 5 bases outside the gene matches. The CDR3 extends over 15 amino acids. Germline V lookup: CDR1 LGHDT, CDR2 YNNKEL (reference sequence). The CDR3 reads CASSQGPDRAYGYTF. The CDR3 DNA reads as TGTGCCAGCAGCCAAGGACCGGACAGGGCCTATGGCTACACCTTC.

V and J are TRBV6-5 and TRBJ1-2; 12 nucleotides match TRBD1. CDR3 length: 15 amino acids. V lost 4 bases and J lost 8; bases outside the gene matches: 8. Germline V lookup: CDR1 MNHEY, CDR2 SVGAGI. For the CDR3, the DNA is TGTGCCAGCAGTTGGACCGGGACAGGGGGCTCCGGCTACACCTTC. As protein: CASSWTGTGGSGYTF.

This clone was observed a single time. The chain carries TRBV12-3 or TRBV12-4 and TRBJ1-2; possible D gene TRBD1, 5 bases. The CDR3 totals 13 residues. V was shortened by 3 bases and J by 8 bases, with 13 bases between the two germline ends. For the CDR3, the DNA is TGTGCCAGCAGTTTGGGGACTCAGGGCGGCTACACCTTC. Translation gives CASSLGTQGGYTF.

The chain is built from TRBV3-1 (or the pseudogene TRBV3-2) and TRBJ2-2; TRBD1 aligns across 7 bases. Per germline, CDR1 LGHDT and CDR2 YNNKEL (reference sequence). The CDR3 has 17 residues. V lost 4 bases and J lost 1; bases outside the gene matches: 9. The CDR3 region is CASSRSPQGENTGELFF. CDR3 nucleotides: TGTGCCAGCAGCCGGTCCCCCCAGGGGGAGAACACCGGGGAGCTGTTTTTT.

This clone was seen just once. This sequence joins TRBV5-4 and TRBJ2-3, with 7 bases lining up with TRBD2. V lost 1 base to trimming and J lost 2 bases; unmatched junction nucleotides: 10. This CDR3 spans 17 amino acids. The germline V gene encodes CDR1 SGHNT and CDR2 YYREEE (reference sequence). CDR3 amino acids: CASSLKTGGLDTDTQYF. The CDR3 DNA reads as TGTGCCAGCAGCTTGAAGACGGGGGGACTTGACACAGATACGCAGTATTTT.

The CDR3 here is CASRGSPPGEQYF. In DNA, the CDR3 is TGCGCCAGCAGAGGGAGCCCTCCGGGCGAGCAGTACTTC. The rearrangement uses TRBV5-1 and TRBJ2-7, with a weak D call TRBD2 (5 bases). Looked up from germline, CDR1 is SGHRS and CDR2 is YFSETQ. The V gene lost 5 bases and the J gene lost 6 bases, with 15 bases spanning the gap. The CDR3 sequence is 13 residues long.

This clone was detected a few times. Here the CDR3 reads CATSRGNSQETQYF. The CDR3 DNA reads as TGTGCCACCAGCAGAGGAAACAGTCAAGAGACCCAGTACTTC. The chain is built from TRBV15 and TRBJ2-5; no reliable D call. From germline, CDR1 is LNHNV and CDR2 YYDKDF (reference sequence). The germline V and J ends were trimmed by 1 base and 2 bases, with 8 bases remaining between them. This CDR3 region has 14 residues.